Listed below are T cell receptor beta chains from one sample, sequenced in a study of T cells after yellow fever vaccination. TCRdb reprocessed the 5' RACE reads with MiXCR, giving one entry per CDR3 protein. The table shows some 550,000 distinct CDR3 sequences, with around 21% occurring only once. This specimen consisted of PBMCs, obtained 15 days after the yellow fever booster vaccination. Receptors originate from a young man who received the YFV17D yellow fever vaccine. CDR3s include the opening cysteine and the closing phenylalanine or tryptophan. The D gene is left open where the match is weak. Size values are once, few and many counts, or a class for expanded clones, and some rows have none.

14 | . | TRBJ1-2 | TRBV6-5 | few | TGTGCCAGCAGTTACTCGCCGCTGAACTATGGCTACACCTTC | CASSYSPLNYGYTF
18 | TRBD2 | TRBJ2-7 | TRBV11-2 | . | TGTGCCAGCAGCTTAGATTGGACTAGCGGGATCCCCTCGTACGAGCAGTACTTC | CASSLDWTSGIPSYEQYF
16 | . | TRBJ2-2 | TRBV7-2 | few | TGTGCCAGCAGCTTAGGCGCAGGTCCGAACACCGGGGAGCTGTTTTTT | CASSLGAGPNTGELFF
10 | . | TRBJ2-5 | TRBV29-1 | few | TGCAGCGTTCTGTGGGAGACCCAGTACTTC | CSVLWETQYF
14 | TRBD1 | TRBJ2-5 | TRBV12-3/TRBV12-4 | few | TGTGCCAGCAGCCGAGACAGGGTAAATCAGACCCAGTACTTC | CASSRDRVNQTQYF
16 | TRBD2 | TRBJ2-1 | TRBV7-2 | few | TGTGCCAGCAGCTTAGGGTACCTAGCGGGGTACAATGAGCAGTTCTTC | CASSLGYLAGYNEQFF
15 | . | TRBJ1-1 | TRBV12-3/TRBV12-4 | . | TGTGCCAGCAGTTCGCCCTTAGAATTGGGCACTGAAGCTTTCTTT | CASSSPLELGTEAFF
12 | . | TRBJ2-7 | TRBV28 | . | TGTGCCAGCAGGCCTGGGAGAGGTGAGCAGTACTTC | CASRPGRGEQYF
15 | TRBD2 | TRBJ2-1 | TRBV6-2/TRBV6-3 | . | TGTGCCAGCAGTTCCCACCGGACTAGCGGGAGTAAGCAGTTCTTC | CASSSHRTSGSKQFF
18 | TRBD2 | TRBJ2-1 | TRBV6-5 | . | TGTGCCAGCAGTTACTCGGGACTAGCGGATTACTCCTACAATGAGCAGTTCTTC | CASSYSGLADYSYNEQFF
15 | TRBD1 | TRBJ2-2 | TRBV9 | few | TGTGCCAGCAGCGGAATAGGACAGGGTAACGGGGAGCTGTTTTTT | CASSGIGQGNGELFF
19 | TRBD2 | TRBJ2-1 | TRBV18 | . | TGTGCCAGCTCACCGGGAAGTAGCGGGAGGGCCAAAACTTACAATGAGCAGTTCTTC | CASSPGSSGRAKTYNEQFF
14 | TRBD1 | TRBJ1-2 | TRBV20-1 | few | TGCAGTGCTAGAGATCCCCGGACAGGAGGGGGCTACACCTTC | CSARDPRTGGGYTF
17 | TRBD1 | TRBJ1-5 | TRBV20-1 | few | TGCAGTGCTCAACTCTGGACAGGAACGCCCGCTGTCCAGCCCCAGCATTTT | CSAQLWTGTPAVQPQHF
14 | . | TRBJ2-7 | TRBV9 | few | TGTGCCAGCAGCGTAGCTACCCAGGGTAACGAGCAGTACTTC | CASSVATQGNEQYF
15 | TRBD1 | TRBJ1-5 | TRBV30 | . | TGTGCCTGGAGTCGTGGACAGGGGTTCAATCAGCCCCAGCATTTT | CAWSRGQGFNQPQHF
13 | . | TRBJ1-2 | TRBV20-1 | . | TGCAGTGCCTCTGCAGGTCGGCCAGGGAGCTACACCTTC | CSASAGRPGSYTF
13 | . | TRBJ1-5 | TRBV6-2/TRBV6-3 | . | TGTGCCAGCAGTTACGGGGGTCTGCAGCCCCAGCATTTT | CASSYGGLQPQHF
12 | . | TRBJ2-5 | TRBV20-1 | few | TGCAGTGCTCGCGTCCGGTTGGAGACCCAGTACTTC | CSARVRLETQYF
14 | . | TRBJ1-1 | TRBV18 | . | TGTGCCAGCTCACCACCGCTTCGGGGCACTGAAGCTTTCTTT | CASSPPLRGTEAFF
12 | TRBD1 | TRBJ1-2 | TRBV9 | . | TGTGCCAGCGGGGACCGACAGGGTGGCTACACCTTC | CASGDRQGGYTF
13 | . | TRBJ1-6 | TRBV20-1 | . | TGCAGTGCCAAGGACAGTTTTAATTCACCCCTCCACTTT | CSAKDSFNSPLHF
16 | . | TRBJ2-1 | TRBV6-5 | . | TGTGCCAGCAGTTACCGCGCCACCCTAGCAGGCAATGAGCAGTTCTTC | CASSYRATLAGNEQFF